This T cell receptor (beta chain) was captured by sequencing in a study of beta chain features in type 1 diabetes. The CDR3 is 17 amino acids. Germline V gene sequence: CDR1 MDHEN, CDR2 SYDVKM. Trimming removed 5 bases from V and 8 bases from J; junction bases left unmatched: 19. The study, taken as a whole, reports: The naive, central memory and Treg TCRB repertoires of patients appeared to be more similar to one another than those of healthy donors. Moderate yet significant TCRB CDR3 shortening was seen in Type 1 diabetes patients in all four CD4+ subsets.

A few counts support this clone. Its target is unknown. Every bit of the isolated RNA underwent reverse transcription, so sequencing read expressed TCRB transcripts. Sequencing was performed with immunoSEQ multiplex PCR; in TCRdb, only in-frame clones are kept and a portion is missing. In the table there are approximately 250,000 clones, under 20% of which are singletons. This TCR was sampled from a man under 40 with type 1 diabetes. The chain is built from TRBV28 and TRBJ2-7; the match to TRBD1 covers 9 bases. The sequencing sample was made of naive CD4+ T cells from blood. DNA for the CDR3: TGTGCCAGCAGTGACTCGATTACCGGGACAGGGATTACGAAGCAGTACTTC. Amino acid sequence: CASSDSITGTGITKQYF.